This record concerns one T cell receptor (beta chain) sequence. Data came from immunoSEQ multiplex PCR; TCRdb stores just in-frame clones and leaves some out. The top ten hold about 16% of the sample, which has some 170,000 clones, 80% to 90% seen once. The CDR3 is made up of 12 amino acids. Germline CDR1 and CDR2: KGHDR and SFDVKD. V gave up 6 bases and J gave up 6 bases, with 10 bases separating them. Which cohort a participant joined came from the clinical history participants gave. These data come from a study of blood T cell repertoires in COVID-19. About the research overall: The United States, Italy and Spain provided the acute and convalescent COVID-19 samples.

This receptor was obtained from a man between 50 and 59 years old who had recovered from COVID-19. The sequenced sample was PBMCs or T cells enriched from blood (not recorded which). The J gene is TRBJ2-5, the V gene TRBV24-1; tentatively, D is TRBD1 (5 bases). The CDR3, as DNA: TGTGCCACCAGTCCGCAGGGCCAGACCCAGTACTTC. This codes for CATSPQGQTQYF.